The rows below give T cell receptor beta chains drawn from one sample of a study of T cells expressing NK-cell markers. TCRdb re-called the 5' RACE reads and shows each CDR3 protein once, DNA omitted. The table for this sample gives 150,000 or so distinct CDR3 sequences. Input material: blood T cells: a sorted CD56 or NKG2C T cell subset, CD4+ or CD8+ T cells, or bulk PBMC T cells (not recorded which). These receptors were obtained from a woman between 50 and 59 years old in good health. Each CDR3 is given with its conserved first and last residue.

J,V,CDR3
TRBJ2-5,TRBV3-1,CASSQGGLAGGKKTQYF
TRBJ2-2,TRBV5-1,CASSLEVGSTGELFF
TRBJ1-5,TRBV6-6,CASSPAMGNQPQHF
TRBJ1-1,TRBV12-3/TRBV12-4,CASGPKWTGGAFF
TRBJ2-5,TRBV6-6,CASLKPGVLQETQYF
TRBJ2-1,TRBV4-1,CASSSTWRSRNNEQFF
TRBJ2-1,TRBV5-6,CASSLALPEQFF
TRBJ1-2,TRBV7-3,CASSPAVGDYGYTF
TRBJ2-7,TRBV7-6,CASSLTGSDEQYF
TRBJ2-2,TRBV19,CASSIGGTGELFF
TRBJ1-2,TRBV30,CAWSGAGGFYGYTF
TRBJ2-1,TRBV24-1,CATSDRYLRGQDYNEQFF
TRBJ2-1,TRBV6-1,CASSGQRGPAEQFF
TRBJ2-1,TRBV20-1,CSARKVGGSGIIFDEQFF
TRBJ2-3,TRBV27,CASTTSGAHYGTDTQYF
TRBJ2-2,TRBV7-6,CASSSTTALNTGELFF
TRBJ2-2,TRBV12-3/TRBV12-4,CASSSPRDRGVNTGELFF
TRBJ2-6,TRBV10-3,CAIMGAKGRSGANVLTF
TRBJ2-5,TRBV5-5,CASRGEPDRVQETQYF
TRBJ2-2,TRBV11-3,CASSSRLAGATGELFF
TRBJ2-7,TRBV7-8,CASSLDTTHLYEQYF
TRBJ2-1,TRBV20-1,CSAHRDRGHNNEQFF
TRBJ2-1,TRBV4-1,CASSLEDRDVKFF
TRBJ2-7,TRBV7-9,CASSVTGLLYEQYF
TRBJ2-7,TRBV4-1,CASSVPGLAISEQYF
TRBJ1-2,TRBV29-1,CSVVAGTGGGYTF
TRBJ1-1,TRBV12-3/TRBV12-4,CASSLGQPEAFF
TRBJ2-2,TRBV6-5,CASSYLKTGELFF
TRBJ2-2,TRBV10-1,CASSVDPYTGELFF
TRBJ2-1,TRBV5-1,CASSPSGPSYNEQFF
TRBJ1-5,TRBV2,CASELGQGDQPQHF
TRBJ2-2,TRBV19,CASSIVSAVNTGELFF
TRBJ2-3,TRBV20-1,CSARGDYVTDTQYF
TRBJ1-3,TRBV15,CATSRESDGTIYF
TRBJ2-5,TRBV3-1,CASSHLRGLGGQETQYF
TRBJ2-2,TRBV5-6,CASSGTGNTGELFF
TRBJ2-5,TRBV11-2,CASSFLPIETQYF
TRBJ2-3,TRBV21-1,CASSISGQETDTQYF
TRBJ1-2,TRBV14,CASSQVGINYGYTF
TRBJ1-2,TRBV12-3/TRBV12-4,CASSFRIDGYTF
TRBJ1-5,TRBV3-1,CASSQGGVQPQHF
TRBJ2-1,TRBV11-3,CASSLDLELAREQFF
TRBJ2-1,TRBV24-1,CATSDRVMTEQFF
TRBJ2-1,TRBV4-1,CASSQEGLPSSYNEQFF